This T cell receptor (beta chain) was recorded in a study of OX40 agonist ivuxolimab in advanced cancers. The wider study: Ivuxolimab, an agonistic anti-OX40 (CD134) antibody, was given to patients. Dose-escalation patients' cancers were hepatocellular carcinoma, melanoma, renal cell or head and neck cancer. Males comprised 70% to 85% of the group, whose mean age was approximately 60 years (range roughly 20 to 85).

The CDR3 has 15 amino acids. The junction had 6 bases not matched to a gene; V was cut back by 5 bases and J by 0 bases. Germline CDR1 is MNHEY and CDR2 is SMNVEV (reference sequence). A word on this clone: The target antigen is unknown.

Notes on the study in general: Certain nonresponding patients likewise had low normalized T-cell clonal expansion.

The repertoire was sequenced with immunoSEQ multiplex PCR; TCRdb's copy has only in-frame clones and lacks some. The sample consists of nearly 80,000 clones, 90% of them appearing once. This receptor was taken from an adult with an advanced solid tumor such as melanoma, head and neck, liver or kidney cancer. Sequencing used CD4+ or CD8+ T cells sorted from blood, obtained in a trial of the OX40 agonist ivuxolimab. The chain employs TRBV27 and TRBJ1-2, with 7 bases fitting TRBD1. The CDR3 loop is CASSQTTGTNYGYTF. CDR3 coding DNA: TGTGCCAGCAGTCAAACGACAGGGACTAACTATGGCTACACCTTC.